Each of the 28 T cell receptor beta chains below was sequenced from the same sample in a study of T cell repertoires and leukemia-associated antigens. These receptors are not linked to any known antigen. TCRdb ran MiXCR on the 5' RACE reads and lists one entry per CDR3 protein. The sample has about 9,800 distinct CDR3 sequences; less than 55% are singletons. Sequencing was done on a sample of CD3+ T cells sorted from blood and cultured. The receptor set was obtained from a female donor in good health.

This clonotype is medium-sized (0.01 to 0.1%). This chain links TRBV4-1 with TRBJ2-7, with TRBD1 matching 8 bases. This CDR3 contains 14 residues. Per the germline V gene, CDR1 is MGHRA and CDR2 is YSYEKL. The V and J ends lost 4 bases and 2 bases, in that order; junction bases with no gene match: 4. The CDR3 coding sequence is TGCGCCAGCAGCCGGGACAGGAGTGCCTACGAGCAGTACTTC. Protein product: CASSRDRSAYEQYF.

In the case of this clonotype: Mismatch with germline at one junction end may stem from a read error. The chain has TRBV7-9 and TRBJ1-2; no clear D gene. Germline V gene data show CDR1 as SEHNR and CDR2 as FQNEAQ (reference sequence). CDR3 length: 14 amino acids. CDR3 nucleotide sequence: TGTGCCAGCGGACCCTACAGCACCGGTTATGGCTATACCTTC. Translating it yields CASGPYSTGYGYTF.

Regarding this clonotype: No DNA is shown, since the ends of the CDR3 on it are uncertain; the CDR3 is the one TCRdb lists. V gene TRBV7-9 combines with J gene TRBJ2-7; the table's TRBD1 call for D was not verified on the DNA. The CDR3 contains 20 residues when both ends are counted. In germline, CDR1 is SEHNR, CDR2 FQNEAQ (reference sequence). The CDR3 reads CASSFYICSASEGQGYEQYF.

This chain uses TRBV6-2 or TRBV6-3 with TRBJ2-3, with 7 bases that match TRBD2. The germline V gene encodes CDR1 MNHEY and CDR2 SVGEGT. The CDR3 loop spans 18 amino acids. V gave up 5 bases and J gave up 6 bases; unmatched junction bases: 20. The CDR3: CASSASSIGAGARDTQYF. The CDR3 nucleotides are TGTGCCAGCAGTGCCAGTAGTATCGGCGCGGGAGCCCGCGATACGCAGTATTTT.

A remark on this clonotype: No DNA is shown, since the ends of the CDR3 on it are uncertain; the CDR3 is the one TCRdb lists. J is TRBJ1-5 and V is TRBV5-1. From its first to its last residue, the CDR3 has 22 amino acids. Germline V gene data show CDR1 as SGHRS and CDR2 as YFSETQ. The CDR3 here is CASSLVTSGRDQQFFGPGTRHF.

The gene calls are TRBV3-1 and TRBJ2-4, with D possibly being TRBD2 (6 bases). Trimming cost V 8 bases and J 10 bases, with 15 bases left between them. The CDR3 extends over 12 amino acids. Germline loops: CDR1 LGHDT, CDR2 YNNKEL (reference sequence). The CDR3 loop is CASGLGGRIQYF. The CDR3 nucleotides read TGTGCCAGCGGCCTGGGGGGTCGTATTCAGTACTTC.

This clonotype is deemed medium-sized. The chain's CDR3 is CASSSSSGGGYLYTEAFF. DNA of the CDR3: TGCGCCAGCAGCTCCTCTTCGGGCGGGGGCTACTTGTACACTGAAGCTTTCTTT. V is TRBV5-1 and J is TRBJ1-1; perhaps TRBD1 as D (6 bases). The germline V gene has CDR1 SGHRS and CDR2 YFSETQ. Deletions cut 3 bases from V and 3 bases from J, with 24 bases between. The CDR3 spans 18 residues.

In the case of this clonotype: A read error may be the cause here, since a much bigger clone is one base away. J is TRBJ2-7 and V is TRBV20-1, with a possible D match to TRBD1 (5 bases). The CDR3 has 14 amino acids. The germline V gene has CDR1 DFQATT and CDR2 SNEGSKA (reference sequence). The germline V and J ends were trimmed by 0 bases and 2 bases, with 11 bases remaining between them. CDR3 sequence reads: CSAREAGSPYEQYF. The CDR3 DNA follows: TGCAGTGCTAGAGAGGCAGGGTCCCCCTACGAGCAGTACTTC.

This clonotype was detected a few times. The chain has TRBV30 and TRBJ1-2; D is ambiguous. V lost 2 bases to trimming and J lost 4 bases, with 14 bases between them. The CDR3 contains 14 residues. Per germline, CDR1 GTSNPN and CDR2 SVGIG (reference sequence). The chain's CDR3 is CAWSSGSAGYGYTF. The CDR3 DNA reads TGTGCCTGGAGTTCAGGCAGCGCCGGCTATGGCTACACCTTC.

A few counts support this clonotype. The V and J genes are TRBV15 and TRBJ2-5; D is unclear. The CDR3 runs to 12 residues. V lost 0 bases to trimming and J lost 5 bases, with 4 bases between them. Germline values: CDR1 LNHNV, CDR2 YYDKDF (reference sequence). CDR3 nucleotides: TGTGCCACCAGCAGAGATCAGGAGACCCAGTACTTC. As protein: CATSRDQETQYF.

The V gene is TRBV6-5, the J gene TRBJ2-7; TRBD2 matches at 7 bases. V was pared by 11 bases and J by 0 bases, with 19 bases of the junction left unmatched. The germline V gene has CDR1 MNHEY and CDR2 SVGAGI. This CDR3 has 17 amino acids. Here the CDR3 DNA reads TGTGCCGGCGGTAGAGGTGGGGGGACTACCAGCTCCTACGAGCAGTACTTC. It encodes CAGGRGGGTTSSYEQYF.

This clonotype was picked up many times. V usage is TRBV9 and J usage is TRBJ2-5; D remains unclear. Germline CDR1 is SGDLS and CDR2 is YYNGEE. Trimming shortened V by 3 bases and J by 0 bases, and 9 bases separated the two germline ends. The CDR3 runs to 14 residues. The CDR3 DNA follows: TGTGCCAGCAGCGAGACACCGTACCAAGAGACCCAGTACTTC. Its protein product is CASSETPYQETQYF.

Regarding this clonotype: The junction shows a germline mismatch at one end, possibly a read error. The chain has TRBV20-1 and TRBJ1-4, with D tentatively TRBD1 (5 bases). This CDR3 has 15 residues. The germline V gene encodes CDR1 DFQATT and CDR2 SNEGSKA (reference sequence). CDR3 sequence reads: CSVPSSGQLNEKMFF. The CDR3 bases are TGCAGTGTCCCAAGCTCAGGGCAGCTTAATGAAAAAATGTTTTTT.

J is TRBJ2-7 and V is TRBV27; D remains ambiguous. Germline-derived CDR1 and CDR2 are MNHEY and SMNVEV (reference sequence). Trimming shortened V by 6 bases and J by 2 bases, and 11 bases separated the two germline ends. The CDR3 length is 13 residues. In DNA, the CDR3 is TGTGCCAGCAGCTCGGGCCTAACCTACGAGCAGTACTTC. Protein: CASSSGLTYEQYF.

By frequency in the sample, this clonotype is medium-sized. The chain has TRBV20-1 and TRBJ1-2; D is possibly TRBD1 (6 bases). The CDR3 length is 14 residues. CDR1 DFQATT and CDR2 SNEGSKA come from the germline V gene (reference sequence). V was shortened by 5 bases and J by 8 bases, with 21 bases between the two germline ends. As DNA, the CDR3 is TGCAGTGCTGACATACAGGGACCGACCGGCGGCTACACCTTC. Its protein is CSADIQGPTGGYTF.

The V gene is TRBV12-3 or TRBV12-4, the J gene TRBJ2-1; the D gene could be TRBD1 or TRBD2 (5 bases each). The CDR3 runs to 12 residues. The V and J ends lost 8 bases and 5 bases respectively, with 10 bases between them. CDR3 sequence reads: CASGGFDNEQFF. CDR3 DNA: TGTGCCAGCGGGGGATTTGACAATGAGCAGTTCTTC.

CDR3 in DNA: TGTGCCAGCAGCTTCATGGGCGGGAGTGATGAGCAGTTCTTC. This codes for CASSFMGGSDEQFF. The genes are TRBV7-9 and TRBJ2-1; 7 nucleotides agree with TRBD2. The V gene end was trimmed by 3 bases and the J gene end by 8 bases; junction bases not matched to a gene: 7. Germline V gene lookup returns CDR1 SEHNR and CDR2 FQNEAQ (reference sequence). There are 14 residues in the CDR3.

This clonotype was seen only a few times. J is TRBJ2-2 and V is TRBV20-1; TRBD1 matches 9 bases. The germline V gene has CDR1 DFQATT and CDR2 SNEGSKA (reference sequence). CDR3 length: 15 amino acids. V was clipped by 6 bases and J by 0 bases; unmatched bases: 5. The CDR3: CSARDRVANTGELFF. In nucleotides, the CDR3 is TGCAGTGCCCGGGACAGGGTCGCGAACACCGGGGAGCTGTTTTTT.

This clonotype is labeled medium-sized (0.01 to 0.1%). The chain links TRBV28 to TRBJ1-5; D is undetermined. Deletions cut 3 bases from V and 5 bases from J, with 11 bases between. The CDR3 is made up of 14 amino acids. Germline assignment: CDR1 MDHEN and CDR2 SYDVKM. CDR3 loop: CASSLAVGDQPQHF. CDR3 sequence (DNA): TGTGCCAGCAGTTTGGCAGTTGGGGATCAGCCCCAGCATTTT.

The chain is built from TRBV20-1 and TRBJ2-7; D possibly corresponds to TRBD2 (6 bases). The CDR3 totals 15 residues. The ends were cut back, 5 bases at V and 3 bases at J, with 20 bases in the middle. Germline loops: CDR1 DFQATT, CDR2 SNEGSKA (reference sequence). The CDR3 loop is CSAPRGPEGLYEQYF. The CDR3 coding sequence is TGCAGTGCTCCCCGGGGACCGGAGGGTCTCTACGAGCAGTACTTC.

Comments on this clonotype: An end of the junction does not agree with germline; a read error may underlie this. The CDR3 bases are TGTGACAGCAGCTTAGCGGAGCAGTTCTTC. Translation: CDSSLAEQFF. The chain employs TRBV7-9 and TRBJ2-1, with D maybe TRBD2 (5 bases). CDR3 length equals 10 residues. In germline, CDR1 is SEHNR, CDR2 FQNEAQ (reference sequence).

In its sample, this clonotype was seen a few times. The chain joins TRBV4-3 to TRBJ2-6; D is perhaps TRBD2 (5 bases). The CDR3 sequence is 16 residues long. CDR1 and CDR2 from the germline V gene are LGHNA and YSLEER. Trimming pared 0 bases from V and 0 bases from J, leaving 6 bases between. DNA for the CDR3: TGCGCCAGCAGCCAAGACCGGGGCTCTGGGGCCAACGTCCTGACTTTC. This encodes CASSQDRGSGANVLTF.

The table lists this clonotype with a few counts. The J gene is TRBJ2-5, the V gene TRBV6-4; TRBD1 aligns across 9 bases. The CDR3 covers 15 residues. CDR1 and CDR2 from the germline V gene are MRHNA and SNTAGT. The V gene end was trimmed by 2 bases and the J gene end by 5 bases; junction bases not matched to a gene: 6. The CDR3 nucleotides are TGTGCCAGCAGTGACGGAACAGGGGGCCCTGAGACCCAGTACTTC. Translating gives CASSDGTGGPETQYF.

This clonotype appeared once. The CDR3 nucleotides are TGTGCCAGCTCAACGGGACAGGGTTCGCAGTTCTTC. It specifies CASSTGQGSQFF. The V and J genes are TRBV18 and TRBJ2-1; the match to TRBD1 covers 9 bases. The CDR3 sequence is 12 residues long. Trimming at V came to 5 bases and at J to 12 bases, leaving 5 bases not matched to a gene. In germline, CDR1 is KGHSH, CDR2 LQKENI.

The chain joins TRBV5-1 to TRBJ2-3; 9 bases fit TRBD1. This CDR3 contains 13 residues. The germline V gene encodes CDR1 SGHRS and CDR2 YFSETQ. V dropped 4 bases and J dropped 6; count of bases not matched to a gene: 3. The CDR3 loop is CASSPTGGDTQYF. The CDR3 DNA reads as TGCGCCAGCAGCCCGACAGGGGGTGATACGCAGTATTTT.

This clonotype was counted a few times. This sequence may be a read error, since a much larger clone differs from it by one base. This CDR3 reads CSVERLAGGSSYNKQFF. CDR3 DNA sequence: TGCAGCGTTGAAAGACTAGCGGGAGGGAGCTCCTACAATAAGCAGTTCTTC. The chain has TRBV29-1 and TRBJ2-1; 14 bases map to TRBD2. CDR1 and CDR2 (germline): SQVTM, ANQGSEA. This CDR3 has 17 amino acids.

The chain joins TRBV11-2 to TRBJ2-2; D possibly corresponds to TRBD2 (5 bases). Germline CDR1 reads SGHAT; CDR2 reads FQNNGV. Trimming took 4 bases from V and 1 from J, leaving 10 bases between them. The CDR3 has 15 amino acids. The CDR3 region is CASSSTRMNTGELFF. The DNA for the CDR3 is TGTGCCAGCAGCTCCACTAGGATGAACACCGGGGAGCTGTTTTTT.

This chain uses TRBV27 with TRBJ2-7, with D possibly being TRBD1 (6 bases). The CDR3 is 15 amino acids. The V and J ends lost 10 bases and 3 bases respectively, with 22 bases between them. Germline assignment: CDR1 MNHEY and CDR2 SMNVEV (reference sequence). CDR3 DNA: TGTGCCACCCAAAGAGGGGCAGGGGTTGACTACGAGCAGTACTTC. This codes for CATQRGAGVDYEQYF.